This TCR beta chain was observed in a study of blood T cell repertoires in COVID-19. Germline V gives CDR1 MGHRA, CDR2 YSYEKL. CDR3 size: 14 residues. Trimming removed 1 base from V and 3 bases from J, with 7 bases in between. Authors' analysis steps: It was from reference gene primer amplification that nucleated cell counts were estimated. Produced via immunoSEQ multiplex PCR; TCRdb's table is partial and in-frame only. For V, J and clone size, that table is used; D and trimming come from the DNA. The data contain about 670,000 clones, 70% to 90% of them singletons. The chain uses TRBV4-1 and TRBJ1-5, with D perhaps matching TRBD1 (5 bases). Sequencing input: peripheral blood. This clonotype was obtained from a woman under 30 with acute or convalescent COVID-19. The CDR3 here is CASSQAGINQPQHF. The CDR3 DNA is TGCGCCAGCAGCCAAGCAGGGATCAATCAGCCCCAGCATTTT.